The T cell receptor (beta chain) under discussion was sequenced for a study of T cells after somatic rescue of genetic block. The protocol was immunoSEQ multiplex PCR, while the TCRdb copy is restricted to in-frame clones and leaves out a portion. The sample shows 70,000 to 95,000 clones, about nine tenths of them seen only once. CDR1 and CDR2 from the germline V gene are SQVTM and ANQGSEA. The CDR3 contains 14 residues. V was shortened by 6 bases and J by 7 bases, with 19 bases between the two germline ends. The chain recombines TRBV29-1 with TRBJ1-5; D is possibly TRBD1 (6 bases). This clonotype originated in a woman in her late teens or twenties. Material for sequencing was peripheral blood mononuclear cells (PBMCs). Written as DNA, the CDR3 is TGCAGCGTCCTACCCCAGGGGATTGCGCAGCCCCAGCATTTT. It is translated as CSVLPQGIAQPQHF.